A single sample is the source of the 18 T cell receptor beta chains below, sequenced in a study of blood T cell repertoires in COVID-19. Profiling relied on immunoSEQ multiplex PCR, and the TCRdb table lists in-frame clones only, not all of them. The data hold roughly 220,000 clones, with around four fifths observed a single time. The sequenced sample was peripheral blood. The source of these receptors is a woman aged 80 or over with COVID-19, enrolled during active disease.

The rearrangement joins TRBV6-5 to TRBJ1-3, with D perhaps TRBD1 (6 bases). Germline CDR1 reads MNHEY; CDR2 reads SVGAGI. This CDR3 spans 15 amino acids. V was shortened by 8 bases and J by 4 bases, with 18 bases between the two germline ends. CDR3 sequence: CASRRDMSEGNTIYF. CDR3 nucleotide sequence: TGTGCCAGCCGCCGGGACATGTCGGAAGGAAACACCATATATTTT.

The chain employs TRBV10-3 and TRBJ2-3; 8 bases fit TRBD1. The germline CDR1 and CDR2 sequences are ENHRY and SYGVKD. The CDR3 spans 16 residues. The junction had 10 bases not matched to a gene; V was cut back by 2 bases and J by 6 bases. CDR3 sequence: CAISEDGGQVGDTQYF. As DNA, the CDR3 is TGTGCCATCAGTGAGGACGGGGGACAGGTCGGGGATACGCAGTATTTT.

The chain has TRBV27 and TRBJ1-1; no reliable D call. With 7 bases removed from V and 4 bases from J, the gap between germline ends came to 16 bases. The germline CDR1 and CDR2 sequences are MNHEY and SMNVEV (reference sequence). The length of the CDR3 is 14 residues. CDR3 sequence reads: CASTAALKSTEAFF. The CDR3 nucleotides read TGTGCCAGCACGGCGGCCCTGAAGAGCACTGAAGCTTTCTTT.

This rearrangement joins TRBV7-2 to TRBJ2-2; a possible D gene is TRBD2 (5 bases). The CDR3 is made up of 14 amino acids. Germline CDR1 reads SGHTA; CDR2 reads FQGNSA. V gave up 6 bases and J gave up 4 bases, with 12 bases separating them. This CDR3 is CASSGRGATGELFF. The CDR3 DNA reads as TGTGCCAGCAGTGGCCGGGGAGCCACCGGGGAGCTGTTTTTT.

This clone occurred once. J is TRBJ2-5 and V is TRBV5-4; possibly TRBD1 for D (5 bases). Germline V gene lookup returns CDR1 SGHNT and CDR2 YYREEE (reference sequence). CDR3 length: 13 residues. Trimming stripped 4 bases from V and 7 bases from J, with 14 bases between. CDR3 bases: TGTGCCAGCAGCCCTTGGGGCGCGGCGACCCAGTACTTC. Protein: CASSPWGAATQYF.

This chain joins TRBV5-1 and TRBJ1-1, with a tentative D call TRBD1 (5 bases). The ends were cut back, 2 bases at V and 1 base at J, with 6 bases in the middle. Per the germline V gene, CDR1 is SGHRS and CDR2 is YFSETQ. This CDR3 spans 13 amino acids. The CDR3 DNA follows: TGCGCCAGCAGCTTTGGACAGAACACTGAAGCTTTCTTT. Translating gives CASSFGQNTEAFF.

The chain's CDR3 is CASTRGGLVTDTQYF. The CDR3 DNA follows: TGTGCCAGCACTCGGGGGGGACTAGTGACAGATACGCAGTATTTT. The chain employs TRBV2 and TRBJ2-3, with 8 bases that match TRBD2. Germline CDR1 and CDR2: SNHLY and FYNNEI. V lost 7 bases to trimming and J lost 3 bases; unmatched junction nucleotides: 9. The CDR3 is 15 amino acids.

The CDR3, as DNA: TGTGCCAGCAGCGTAGCTACCCGGGCGGGGGGGGAGACCCAGTACTTC. It encodes CASSVATRAGGETQYF. The V gene is TRBV9, the J gene TRBJ2-5; TRBD2 matches at 9 bases. From germline, CDR1 is SGDLS and CDR2 YYNGEE. The length of the CDR3 is 16 residues. After removal of 0 bases from V and 5 bases from J, the junction contained 8 bases not matched to a gene.

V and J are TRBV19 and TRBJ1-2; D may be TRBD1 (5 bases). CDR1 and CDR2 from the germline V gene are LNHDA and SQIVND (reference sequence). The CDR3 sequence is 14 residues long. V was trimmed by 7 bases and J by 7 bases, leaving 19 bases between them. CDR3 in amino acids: CASNMVAGLPGYTF. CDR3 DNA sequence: TGTGCCAGTAATATGGTGGCAGGGCTCCCTGGCTACACCTTC.

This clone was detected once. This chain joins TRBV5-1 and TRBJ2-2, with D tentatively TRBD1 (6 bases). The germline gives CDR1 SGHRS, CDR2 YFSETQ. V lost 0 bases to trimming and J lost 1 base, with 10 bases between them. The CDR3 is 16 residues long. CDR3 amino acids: CASSLVPGQNTGELFF. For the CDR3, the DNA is TGCGCCAGCAGCTTGGTGCCGGGACAGAACACCGGGGAGCTGTTTTTT.

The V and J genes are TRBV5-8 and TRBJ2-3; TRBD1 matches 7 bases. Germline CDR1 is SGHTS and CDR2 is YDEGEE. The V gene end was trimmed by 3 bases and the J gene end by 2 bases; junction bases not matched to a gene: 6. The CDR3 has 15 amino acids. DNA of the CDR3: TGTGCCAGCAGCTGGACAGGAGACCTCACAGATACGCAGTATTTT. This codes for CASSWTGDLTDTQYF. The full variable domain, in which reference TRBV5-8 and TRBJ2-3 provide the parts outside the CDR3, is EAGVTQSPTHLIKTRGQQATLRCSPISGHTSVYWYQQALGLGLQFLLWYDEGEERNRGNFPPRFSGRQFPNYSSELNVNALELEDSALYLCASSWTGDLTDTQYFGPGTRLTVL.

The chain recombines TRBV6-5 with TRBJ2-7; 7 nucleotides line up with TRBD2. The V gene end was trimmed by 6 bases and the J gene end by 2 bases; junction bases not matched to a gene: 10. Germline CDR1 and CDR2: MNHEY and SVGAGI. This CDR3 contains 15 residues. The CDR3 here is CASRGSSGVTYEQYF. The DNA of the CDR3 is TGTGCCAGCAGGGGATCTAGCGGAGTAACCTACGAGCAGTACTTC.

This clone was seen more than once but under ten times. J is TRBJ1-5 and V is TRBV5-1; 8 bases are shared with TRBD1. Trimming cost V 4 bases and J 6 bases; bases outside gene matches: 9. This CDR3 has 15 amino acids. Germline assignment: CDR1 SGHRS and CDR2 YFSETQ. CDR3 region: CASSRTGKEGQPQHF. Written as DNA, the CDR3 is TGCGCCAGCAGCAGGACAGGGAAAGAAGGTCAGCCCCAGCATTTT.

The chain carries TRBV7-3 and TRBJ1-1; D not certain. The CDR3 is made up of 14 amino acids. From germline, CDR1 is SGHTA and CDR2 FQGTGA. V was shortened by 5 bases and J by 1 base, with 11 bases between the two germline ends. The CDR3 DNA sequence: TGTGCCAGCAGCCAGGCAGGCCCGAACACTGAAGCTTTCTTT. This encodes CASSQAGPNTEAFF.

The CDR3 here is CASSRDSSGRALYEQYF. CDR3 DNA: TGTGCCAGCTCTCGAGACAGCAGCGGGAGGGCCCTCTACGAGCAGTACTTC. The rearrangement uses TRBV18 and TRBJ2-7, with 10 bases identical to TRBD2. The CDR3 length is 17 residues. V lost 6 bases, J lost 3 bases, and 14 bases stayed unmatched. Germline V gene data show CDR1 as KGHSH and CDR2 as LQKENI.

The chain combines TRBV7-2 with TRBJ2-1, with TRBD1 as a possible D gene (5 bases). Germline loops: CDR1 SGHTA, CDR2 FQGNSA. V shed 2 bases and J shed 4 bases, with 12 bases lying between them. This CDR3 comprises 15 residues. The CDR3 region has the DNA TGTGCCAGCAGCTTATGGAGACAGACGTACAATGAGCAGTTCTTC. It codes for CASSLWRQTYNEQFF.

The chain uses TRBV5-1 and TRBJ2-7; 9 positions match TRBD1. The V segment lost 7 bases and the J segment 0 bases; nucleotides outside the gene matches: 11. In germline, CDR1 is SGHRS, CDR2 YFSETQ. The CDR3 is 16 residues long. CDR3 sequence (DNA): TGCGCCAGCTCTAAGGGGGACAGGGCCCGCTCCTACGAGCAGTACTTC. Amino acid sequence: CASSKGDRARSYEQYF.

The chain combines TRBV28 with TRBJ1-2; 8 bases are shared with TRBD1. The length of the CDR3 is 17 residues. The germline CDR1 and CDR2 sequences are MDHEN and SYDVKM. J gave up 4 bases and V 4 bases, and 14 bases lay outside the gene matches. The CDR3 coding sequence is TGTGCCAGCAGTTCGGGGGGACAGGAATCGGTTAGCTATGGCTACACCTTC. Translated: CASSSGGQESVSYGYTF.